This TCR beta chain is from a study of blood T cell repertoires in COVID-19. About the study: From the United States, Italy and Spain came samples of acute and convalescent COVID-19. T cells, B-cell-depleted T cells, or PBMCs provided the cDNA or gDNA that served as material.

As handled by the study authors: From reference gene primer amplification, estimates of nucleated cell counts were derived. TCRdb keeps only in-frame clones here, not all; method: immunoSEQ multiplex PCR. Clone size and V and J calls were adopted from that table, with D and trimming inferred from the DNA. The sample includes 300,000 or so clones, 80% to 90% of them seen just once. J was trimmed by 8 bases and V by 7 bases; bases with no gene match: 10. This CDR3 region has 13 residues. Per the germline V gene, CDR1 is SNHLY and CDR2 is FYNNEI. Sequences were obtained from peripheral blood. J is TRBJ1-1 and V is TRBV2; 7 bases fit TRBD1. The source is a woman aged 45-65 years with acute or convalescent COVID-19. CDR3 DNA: TGTGCCAGCACTTACCCAGGGACAGTCGAAGCTTTCTTT. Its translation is CASTYPGTVEAFF.